A selection of T cell receptor beta chains follows, all from one sample in a study of control samples from healthy donors and cancer patients. Only in-frame clones appear in the TCRdb table, and some are missing; sequencing was by immunoSEQ multiplex PCR. The repertoire includes about 130,000 clones, around 92% of them detected once, and roughly 2.1% sits in the top ten. Sequences were obtained from blood. These receptor sequences come from a woman aged 50 to 65 in good health. The CDR3 runs from the conserved cysteine through the conserved F or W. D genes are given only for firm matches. Only part of the rows carry a size: once, few, many, or a class if the clone is expanded.

v_gene	d_gene	j_gene	abundance	CDR3aa	CDR3nt
TRBV28	.	TRBJ2-3	.	CASSLYGSTDTQYF	TGTGCCAGCAGTTTATACGGGAGCACAGATACGCAGTATTTT
TRBV7-6	TRBD2	TRBJ2-1	.	CASSSAAGTSSYNEQFF	TGTGCCAGCAGCTCTGCCGCCGGGACTAGTTCCTACAATGAGCAGTTCTTC
TRBV4-1	.	TRBJ2-2	many	CASSQVLERNTGELFF	TGCGCCAGCAGCCAAGTACTAGAAAGGAACACCGGGGAGCTGTTTTTT
TRBV7-8	.	TRBJ2-5	.	CASSLNAGGGETQYF	TGTGCCAGCAGCTTAAACGCAGGAGGGGGAGAGACCCAGTACTTC
TRBV30	.	TRBJ1-6	.	CAWSNGVNSPLHF	TGTGCCTGGAGTAATGGGGTCAATTCACCCCTCCACTTT
TRBV18	.	TRBJ1-2	.	CASSPPSQGNYGYTF	TGTGCCAGCTCACCACCCTCGCAGGGTAACTATGGCTACACCTTC
TRBV7-9	.	TRBJ2-2	few	CASGLASRVAGELFF	TGTGCCAGCGGCCTGGCCTCGAGGGTCGCCGGGGAGCTGTTTTTT
TRBV5-1	TRBD1	TRBJ1-1	.	CASSEQGQGRNTEAFF	TGCGCCAGCAGCGAACAGGGACAGGGCCGGAACACTGAAGCTTTCTTT
TRBV4-2	.	TRBJ2-7	.	CASSSDRLSEQYF	TGTGCCAGCAGTTCTGATCGATTGAGCGAGCAGTACTTC
TRBV28	.	TRBJ1-5	.	CASRRAMGVQPQHF	TGTGCCAGCAGGCGAGCCATGGGAGTCCAGCCCCAGCATTTT
TRBV9	TRBD1	TRBJ1-2	.	CASSVGTGDYGYTF	TGTGCCAGCAGCGTGGGGACAGGAGACTATGGCTACACCTTC
TRBV18	TRBD1	TRBJ1-4	.	CASSPLDRGRNEKLFF	TGTGCCAGCTCACCACTAGACAGGGGCCGGAATGAAAAACTGTTTTTT
TRBV7-8	.	TRBJ1-5	.	CASSDSLNQPQHF	TGTGCCAGCTCGGACAGCCTGAATCAGCCCCAGCATTTT
TRBV2	TRBD2	TRBJ2-6	.	CASSSRPGGGTYSGANVLTF	TGTGCCAGCAGTTCCAGACCGGGCGGGGGGACTTACTCTGGGGCCAACGTCCTGACTTTC
TRBV7-2	.	TRBJ2-1	.	CASSLAWGMGYNEQFF	TGTGCCAGCAGCTTAGCTTGGGGGATGGGTTACAATGAGCAGTTCTTC
TRBV6-5	.	TRBJ1-1	.	CASSSPDTEAFF	TGTGCCAGCAGTTCTCCTGACACTGAAGCTTTCTTT
TRBV27	TRBD1	TRBJ2-1	.	CASSLDRASYNEQFF	TGTGCCAGCAGTTTAGACAGGGCGTCCTACAATGAGCAGTTCTTC
TRBV19	.	TRBJ1-5	once	CASSRLNQPQHF	TGTGCCAGTAGTAGACTTAATCAGCCCCAGCATTTT
TRBV30	.	TRBJ2-3	once	CAWSVGAAYTDTQYF	TGTGCCTGGAGTGTAGGGGCGGCTTACACAGATACGCAGTATTTT
TRBV29-1	TRBD1	TRBJ1-4	.	CSVPGQGGEKLFF	TGCAGCGTCCCCGGACAGGGAGGTGAAAAACTGTTTTTT
TRBV3-1/TRBV3-2	.	TRBJ1-3	.	CASSPSWGSGNTIYF	TGTGCCAGCAGCCCATCATGGGGCTCTGGAAACACCATATATTTT
TRBV7-9	.	TRBJ1-2	.	CASRPTGNYGYTF	TGTGCCAGCAGACCAACAGGGAACTATGGCTACACCTTC
TRBV12-1	.	TRBJ1-6	.	CASSIPGMGQGSFCAGQKNSPLHF	TGTGCCAGCAGCATACCCGGTATGGGACAGGGATCATTCTGCGCCGGACAAAAAAATTCACCCCTCCACTTT
TRBV6-5	.	TRBJ2-3	.	CASSQPGQKYF	TGTGCCAGCAGTCAACCGGGGCAGAAGTATTTT
TRBV10-3	.	TRBJ2-7	once	CAINRDGSYEQYF	TGTGCCATCAACAGGGACGGGTCCTACGAGCAGTACTTC
TRBV4-1	.	TRBJ2-1	.	CASSRPGEVYNEQFF	TGCGCCAGCAGCCGCCCAGGAGAGGTGTACAATGAGCAGTTCTTC
TRBV18	.	TRBJ2-7	once	CASSPPMKVYEQYF	TGTGCCAGCTCACCACCGATGAAGGTCTACGAGCAGTACTTC
TRBV14	.	TRBJ1-6	.	CASSGLGSYNSPLHF	TGTGCCAGCAGCGGCCTCGGTTCCTATAATTCACCCCTCCACTTT
TRBV30	.	TRBJ2-3	.	CAWSVLLGYTDTQYF	TGTGCCTGGAGTGTACTGTTGGGGTACACAGATACGCAGTATTTT
TRBV29-1	.	TRBJ1-1	.	CSVQSSREEAFF	TGCAGCGTCCAATCCTCCAGGGAGGAAGCTTTCTTT
TRBV3-1/TRBV3-2	.	TRBJ2-7	.	CASSQDGAAGQYF	TGTGCCAGCAGCCAAGATGGGGCGGCCGGGCAGTACTTC
TRBV19	.	TRBJ1-5	.	CASRDSGGNQPQHF	TGTGCCAGTAGGGATTCGGGGGGCAATCAGCCCCAGCATTTT
TRBV19	.	TRBJ2-7	.	CASNGHGSSYEQYF	TGTGCCAGTAATGGACACGGGAGCTCCTACGAGCAGTACTTC
TRBV4-1	.	TRBJ1-5	once	CASSPFFGDSNQPQHF	TGCGCCAGCAGCCCCTTTTTCGGGGATAGCAATCAGCCCCAGCATTTT
TRBV28	.	TRBJ1-1	.	CASNLYTEAFF	TGTGCCAGCAATTTGTACACTGAAGCTTTCTTT
TRBV12-3/TRBV12-4	.	TRBJ1-2	.	CASPSLTAGYTF	TGTGCCAGCCCATCGCTGACCGCGGGCTACACCTTC
TRBV5-4	TRBD1	TRBJ2-7	.	CASSLDRGYEQYF	TGTGCCAGCAGCTTGGACAGGGGCTACGAGCAGTACTTC